The 28 T cell receptor beta chains listed next were all sequenced from one sample in a study of blood T cell repertoires in COVID-19. Sequenced by immunoSEQ multiplex PCR; TCRdb stores in-frame clones only, minus some. The sample has approximately 300,000 clones; under 90% are singletons. The sample consisted of PBMCs or T cells enriched from blood (not recorded which). Receptors originate from a woman aged 18-29 years who had recovered from COVID-19.

This chain joins TRBV2 and TRBJ1-1; D uncertain. Trimming took off 1 base at V and 12 bases at J, with 15 bases between the two ends. This CDR3 has 13 residues. Germline-derived CDR1 and CDR2 are SNHLY and FYNNEI. This CDR3 reads CASSEDREFRTFF. CDR3 DNA sequence: TGTGCCAGCAGTGAAGACCGGGAATTTCGTACTTTCTTT. Full variable domain (outside the CDR3, taken from reference TRBV2 and TRBJ1-1): EPEVTQTPSHQVTQMGQEVILRCVPISNHLYFYWYRQILGQKVEFLVSFYNNEISEKSEIFDDQFSVERPDGSNFTLKIRSTKLEDSAMYFCASSEDREFRTFFGQGTRLTVV.

The chain links TRBV29-1 to TRBJ1-5; 8 bases agree with TRBD1. The germline V gene encodes CDR1 SQVTM and CDR2 ANQGSEA. The CDR3 spans 14 residues. V was pared by 6 bases and J by 2 bases, with 6 bases of the junction left unmatched. Here the CDR3 reads CSVVQGGGNQPQHF. The CDR3 region has the DNA TGCAGCGTCGTACAGGGGGGGGGCAATCAGCCCCAGCATTTT.

V gene TRBV5-1 combines with J gene TRBJ1-6; TRBD1 aligns across 8 bases. V shed 4 bases, J shed 7 bases, and the junction held 4 bases outside the gene matches. CDR1 is SGHRS, CDR2 YFSETQ, per germline. This CDR3 spans 14 amino acids. Here the CDR3 reads CASSPDRANSPLHF. In DNA, the CDR3 is TGCGCCAGCAGCCCGGACAGGGCGAATTCACCCCTCCACTTT.

The chain couples TRBV5-1 to TRBJ2-3; unclear D gene. Per the germline V gene, CDR1 is SGHRS and CDR2 is YFSETQ. The CDR3 length is 14 residues. With 1 base removed from V and 6 bases from J, the gap between germline ends came to 12 bases. The CDR3 sequence: CASSLRVAVDTQYF. DNA of the CDR3: TGCGCCAGCAGCTTGAGAGTAGCTGTGGATACGCAGTATTTT.

Worth noting for this clone: An end of the junction differs from the germline gene, which may be a read error. This chain uses TRBV3-1 (or the pseudogene TRBV3-2) with TRBJ2-7; 7 nucleotides align to TRBD2. Germline assignment: CDR1 LGHDT and CDR2 YNNKEL (reference sequence). This CDR3 spans 18 amino acids. CDR3 protein: CASSKDPLTLADSYEQYF. CDR3 in DNA: TGTGCCAGCAGCAAAGATCCTCTAACCCTAGCGGACTCCTACGAGCAGTACTTC.

The genes are TRBV6-5 and TRBJ2-1, with a tentative D call TRBD2 (6 bases). The germline gives CDR1 MNHEY, CDR2 SVGAGI. The CDR3 covers 15 residues. Trimming pared 2 bases from V and 7 bases from J, leaving 15 bases between. CDR3 sequence: CASSYTGLGGNEQFF. CDR3 coding DNA: TGTGCCAGCAGTTACACCGGCCTGGGGGGAAATGAGCAGTTCTTC.

The rearrangement uses TRBV27 and TRBJ2-1; D may be TRBD1 (5 bases). The V gene's germline CDR1 is MNHEY and CDR2 SMNVEV (reference sequence). V gave up 8 bases and J gave up 4 bases, with 18 bases separating them. The CDR3 covers 15 residues. In nucleotides, the CDR3 is TGTGCCAGCGCCTTCGACAGACGAACATACAATGAGCAGTTCTTC. Translation gives CASAFDRRTYNEQFF.

The chain recombines TRBV6-1 with TRBJ1-6, with 7 bases matching TRBD1. Germline CDR1 and CDR2: MNHNS and SASEGT. J lost 8 bases, V lost 2 bases, and 3 bases had no gene match. This CDR3 comprises 14 residues. CDR3 coding DNA: TGTGCCAGCAGTGAAAGGGGGACAGATTCACCCCTCCACTTT. This encodes CASSERGTDSPLHF.

V is TRBV4-1 and J is TRBJ1-6, with 7 bases fitting TRBD1. The length of the CDR3 is 15 residues. Trimming took 3 bases from V and 5 from J; bases not matched to a gene: 4. Germline V gene data show CDR1 as MGHRA and CDR2 as YSYEKL. CDR3 sequence reads: CASSHVDRDNSPLHF. The CDR3 region has the DNA TGCGCCAGCAGCCACGTCGACAGGGATAATTCACCCCTCCACTTT.

The CDR3 coding sequence is TGCAGCGTTGAAACGTTTACAGTTCCTTTCTACGAGCAGTACTTC. This encodes CSVETFTVPFYEQYF. V is TRBV29-1 and J is TRBJ2-7, with D hard to call. Trimming left V 2 bases short and J 3 bases short, with 17 bases between. This CDR3 is built from 15 residues. The germline V gene encodes CDR1 SQVTM and CDR2 ANQGSEA.

The V call is TRBV7-3, the J call TRBJ2-1; D not resolved. Trimming left V 2 bases short and J 0 bases short, with 8 bases between. Germline loops: CDR1 SGHTA, CDR2 FQGTGA. The CDR3 length is 15 residues. CDR3 amino acids: CASSLQLSSYNEQFF. The DNA of the CDR3 is TGTGCCAGCAGCTTACAACTAAGCTCCTACAATGAGCAGTTCTTC.

This clone was recorded a few times. The rearrangement uses TRBV30 and TRBJ2-3; TRBD2 agrees at 7 bases. The germline V gene encodes CDR1 GTSNPN and CDR2 SVGIG (reference sequence). This CDR3 is built from 15 residues. Germline trimming cut 0 bases from V and 0 bases from J; bases unmatched to any gene: 3. The CDR3 here is CAWSVGSGSTDTQYF. The CDR3 DNA is TGTGCCTGGAGTGTCGGTAGCGGGAGCACAGATACGCAGTATTTT.

The chain recombines TRBV5-5 with TRBJ2-1, with D tentatively TRBD2 (6 bases). The CDR3 totals 15 residues. Germline V gene sequence: CDR1 SGHKS, CDR2 YYEKEE (reference sequence). The germline V and J ends were trimmed by 0 bases and 0 bases, with 7 bases remaining between them. The CDR3 DNA reads as TGTGCCAGCAGCTTGGACGGGAGCTCCTACAATGAGCAGTTCTTC. Protein: CASSLDGSSYNEQFF.

The CDR3 coding sequence is TGTGCCAGCAGTTTAACAGGGGACAATCAGCCCCAGCATTTT. This codes for CASSLTGDNQPQHF. The chain recombines TRBV28 with TRBJ1-5; the match to TRBD1 covers 7 bases. Per germline, CDR1 MDHEN and CDR2 SYDVKM. Unmatched junction bases numbered 1, after V lost 2 bases and J lost 3 bases. The CDR3 totals 14 residues.

The rearrangement uses TRBV7-3 and TRBJ1-5; the D is unclear. The germline gives CDR1 SGHTA, CDR2 FQGTGA. The CDR3 has 17 residues. V gave up 3 bases and J gave up 4 bases, with 19 bases separating them. The CDR3: CASSFRRVTIRNQPQHF. Written as DNA, the CDR3 is TGTGCCAGCAGCTTCCGACGGGTTACGATAAGAAATCAGCCCCAGCATTTT. Supplemented by reference TRBV7-3 and TRBJ1-5, the full variable domain reads GAGVSQTPSNKVTEKGKYVELRCDPISGHTALYWYRQSLGQGPEFLIYFQGTGAADDSGLPNDRFFAVRPEGSVSTLKIQRTERGDSAVYLCASSFRRVTIRNQPQHFGDGTRLSIL.

The count of this clone is one. CDR3 loop: CASSVIQGGEGYEQYF. The CDR3 DNA follows: TGTGCCAGCAGCGTAATACAGGGAGGGGAGGGCTACGAGCAGTACTTC. The chain has TRBV7-2 and TRBJ2-7; D is perhaps TRBD2 (7 bases). The CDR3 has 16 amino acids. The V gene lost 5 bases and the J gene lost 3 bases, with 20 bases spanning the gap. From germline, CDR1 is SGHTA and CDR2 FQGNSA.

The chain carries TRBV7-9 and TRBJ2-7; 8 bases match TRBD2. This CDR3 is 18 amino acids long. Germline V gives CDR1 SEHNR, CDR2 FQNEAQ (reference sequence). V trimming: 1 base; J trimming: 0 bases; junction bases outside the gene matches: 11. CDR3: CASSLVGLAGRSSYEQYF. The CDR3 coding sequence is TGTGCCAGCAGCTTAGTGGGCCTAGCGGGCAGGAGCTCCTACGAGCAGTACTTC.

This CDR3 reads CASSFVDRGFRSPLHF. The CDR3 coding sequence is TGTGCCAGCTCATTCGTAGACAGGGGGTTTAGATCACCCCTCCACTTT. This chain joins TRBV18 and TRBJ1-6; 9 bases are a match to TRBD1. The CDR3 is 16 amino acids. J lost 10 bases, V lost 5 bases, and 12 bases had no gene match. Germline assignment: CDR1 KGHSH and CDR2 LQKENI.

The rearrangement joins TRBV12-3 or TRBV12-4 to TRBJ2-1; D is perhaps TRBD1 (6 bases). Trimming shortened V by 4 bases and J by 7 bases, and 11 bases separated the two germline ends. This CDR3 has 13 amino acids. As DNA, the CDR3 is TGTGCCAGCAGTTCCTACGGACAGAATGAGCAGTTCTTC. Encoded protein: CASSSYGQNEQFF.

The chain couples TRBV21-1 to TRBJ1-2; TRBD1, the table's D call, was not compared with the DNA. TRBV21-1 is assigned pseudogene status. This CDR3 region has 13 residues. This chain's CDR3 is CASRDRGINGYTF. CDR3 nucleotide sequence: TGTGCCAGCCGCGACAGGGGGATTAATGGCTACACCTTC.

The chain is built from TRBV19 and TRBJ2-7; D might be TRBD2 (6 bases). The CDR3 contains 14 residues. V lost 4 bases to trimming and J lost 2 bases, with 12 bases between them. CDR1 and CDR2 from the germline V gene are LNHDA and SQIVND (reference sequence). CDR3 bases: TGTGCCAGTAGTAGAGGACTACCTCCCTACGAGCAGTACTTC. Translated: CASSRGLPPYEQYF. Together with reference TRBV19 and TRBJ2-7, the CDR3 gives the full variable domain: DGGITQSPKYLFRKEGQNVTLSCEQNLNHDAMYWYRQDPGQGLRLIYYSQIVNDFQKGDIAEGYSVSREKKESFPLTVTSAQKNPTAFYLCASSRGLPPYEQYFGPGTRLTVT.

The CDR3 protein is CASSLAGGLYEQYF. The CDR3 DNA reads as TGTGCCAGCAGTTTAGCGGGAGGTCTCTACGAGCAGTACTTC. The chain links TRBV2 to TRBJ2-7; 10 positions agree with TRBD2. Germline V CDR1 and CDR2: SNHLY, FYNNEI. This CDR3 region has 14 residues. V lost 5 bases, J lost 3 bases, and 4 bases stayed unmatched.

The rearrangement joins TRBV19 to TRBJ1-1; D call uncertain. Germline V gives CDR1 LNHDA, CDR2 SQIVND (reference sequence). Trimming shortened V by 7 bases and J by 3 bases, and 6 bases separated the two germline ends. CDR3 length equals 11 residues. The DNA of the CDR3 is TGTGCCAGTAAAGCCGACACTGAAGCTTTCTTT. This gives the protein CASKADTEAFF.

This clone was observed once. J is TRBJ2-1 and V is TRBV6-5; D might be TRBD2 (5 bases). The CDR3 loop spans 15 amino acids. CDR1 is MNHEY, CDR2 SVGAGI, per germline. V shed 10 bases and J shed 4 bases, with 20 bases lying between them. The chain's CDR3 is CANEARGPGYNEQFF. CDR3 bases: TGTGCCAACGAGGCGCGAGGACCGGGATACAATGAGCAGTTCTTC.

The chain is built from TRBV7-3 and TRBJ1-1; weak D call: TRBD1 (5 bases). The CDR3 is 15 amino acids. With 3 bases removed from V and 0 bases from J, the gap between germline ends came to 11 bases. Germline CDR1 SGHTA, CDR2 FQGTGA. The CDR3 region is CASSLGQVMNTEAFF. Written as DNA, the CDR3 is TGTGCCAGCAGCTTGGGGCAGGTCATGAACACTGAAGCTTTCTTT.

V gene TRBV28 combines with J gene TRBJ1-1, with D uncertain. V was pared by 5 bases and J by 0 bases, with 13 bases between. CDR3 size: 15 residues. Per the germline V gene, CDR1 is MDHEN and CDR2 is SYDVKM. CDR3 amino acids: CASSLPYTVNTEAFF. The CDR3 region has the DNA TGTGCCAGCAGTCTCCCTTATACGGTGAACACTGAAGCTTTCTTT.

The chain couples TRBV5-1 to TRBJ2-5; 9 nucleotides match TRBD2. Germline V lookup: CDR1 SGHRS, CDR2 YFSETQ. Trimming at V came to 4 bases and at J to 5 bases, leaving 12 bases not matched to a gene. The CDR3 length is 16 residues. DNA of the CDR3: TGCGCCAGCAGCGTGGGACTAGCCGGGAGAGGGGAGACCCAGTACTTC. Translation: CASSVGLAGRGETQYF.

The chain carries TRBV10-3 and TRBJ2-7; 7 nucleotides line up with TRBD1. Germline lookup yields CDR1 ENHRY and CDR2 SYGVKD. This CDR3 comprises 15 residues. Germline trimming cut 4 bases from V and 5 bases from J; bases unmatched to any gene: 11. Here the CDR3 reads CAISGSLDRDHEQYF. The CDR3 nucleotides are TGTGCCATCAGTGGGTCCCTCGACAGGGACCACGAGCAGTACTTC.